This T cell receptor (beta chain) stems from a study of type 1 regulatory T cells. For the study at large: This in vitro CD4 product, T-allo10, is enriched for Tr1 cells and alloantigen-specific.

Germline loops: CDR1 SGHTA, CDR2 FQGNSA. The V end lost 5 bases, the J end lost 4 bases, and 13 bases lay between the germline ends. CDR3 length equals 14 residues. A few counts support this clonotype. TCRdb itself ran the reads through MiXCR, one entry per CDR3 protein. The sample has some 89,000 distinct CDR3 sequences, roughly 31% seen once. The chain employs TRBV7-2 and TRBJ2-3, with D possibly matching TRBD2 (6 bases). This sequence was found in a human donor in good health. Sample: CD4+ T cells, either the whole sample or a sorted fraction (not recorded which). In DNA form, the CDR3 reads TGTGCCAGCAGCCCCCCCGGGAGCGCAGATACGCAGTATTTT. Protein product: CASSPPGSADTQYF. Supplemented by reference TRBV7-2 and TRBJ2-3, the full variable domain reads GAGVSQSPSNKVTEKGKDVELRCDPISGHTALYWYRQSLGQGLEFLIYFQGNSAPDKSGLPSDRFSAERTGGSVSTLTIQRTQQEDSAVYLCASSPPGSADTQYFGPGTRLTVL.